Presented here are 26 T cell receptor beta chains from one specimen sequenced in a study of shared clonotypes between healthy human individuals. Cells designated naive CD8 were CD45RO-negative and were positively selected for CCR7, with terminally differentiated effector memory CD45RA+ cells excluded. Clones were sequenced by immunoSEQ multiplex PCR, and TCRdb holds only the in-frame ones, with some missing. The sample has about 2.2 million clones; 90% to 95% are singletons. Material: naive CD8+ T cells from PBMCs. The receptors here all came from a man between 18 and 29 years old in good health. Some clones in this sample may be carry-over from other donors' samples.

V gene TRBV28 combines with J gene TRBJ2-7; no clear D gene. Trimming removed 3 bases at V and 0 bases at J, with 9 bases between. The germline V gene has CDR1 MDHEN and CDR2 SYDVKM. CDR3 length equals 14 residues. The CDR3 nucleotides are TGTGCCAGCAGTTTCATGACGGACTCCTACGAGCAGTACTTC. This translates into CASSFMTDSYEQYF.

The chain joins TRBV7-6 to TRBJ2-3, with 14 bases fitting TRBD2. Per germline, CDR1 SGHVS and CDR2 FNYEAQ. The CDR3 extends over 18 amino acids. Trimming cost V 5 bases and J 4 bases; bases outside gene matches: 11. The CDR3 loop reads CASSRPGLAGEAADTQYF. The CDR3 DNA reads as TGTGCCAGCAGCCGACCGGGACTAGCGGGAGAGGCGGCAGATACGCAGTATTTT.

The chain joins TRBV7-8 to TRBJ2-1; TRBD2 aligns across 9 bases. CDR3 length: 16 residues. From germline, CDR1 is SGHVS and CDR2 FQNEAQ. J was trimmed by 7 bases and V by 0 bases; bases with no gene match: 7. The CDR3 region has the DNA TGTGCCAGCAGCTTAGCGAGTAGCGGGAGATTAAATGAGCAGTTCTTC. This gives the protein CASSLASSGRLNEQFF.

The J gene is TRBJ1-2, the V gene TRBV29-1; 9 bases map to TRBD1. The germline CDR1 and CDR2 sequences are SQVTM and ANQGSEA. V lost 6 bases to trimming and J lost 3 bases; unmatched junction nucleotides: 11. The CDR3 extends over 15 amino acids. CDR3 region: CSVDGTGLFDYGYTF. Written as DNA, the CDR3 is TGCAGCGTCGACGGGACAGGGCTCTTTGACTATGGCTACACCTTC.

The chain couples TRBV15 to TRBJ2-7; 10 bases agree with TRBD1. Trimming at V came to 1 base and at J to 0 bases, leaving 6 bases not matched to a gene. Germline lookup yields CDR1 LNHNV and CDR2 YYDKDF (reference sequence). The CDR3 extends over 17 amino acids. The CDR3 here is CATSRARQGAGSYEQYF. In nucleotides, the CDR3 is TGTGCCACCAGCAGAGCCCGACAGGGGGCTGGCTCCTACGAGCAGTACTTC.

The rearrangement joins TRBV9 to TRBJ2-6; D may be TRBD2 (6 bases). The CDR3 loop spans 15 amino acids. Germline lookup yields CDR1 SGDLS and CDR2 YYNGEE. Trimming took 4 bases from V and 3 from J, leaving 11 bases between them. CDR3 in DNA: TGTGCCAGCAGCCCGGCGGGGAGTGGGGCCAACGTCCTGACTTTC. This translates into CASSPAGSGANVLTF.

The rearrangement uses TRBV13 and TRBJ1-1; no firm D call. Per germline, CDR1 PRHDT and CDR2 FYEKMQ (reference sequence). V lost 5 bases to trimming and J lost 4 bases, with 17 bases between them. This CDR3 has 15 amino acids. As DNA, the CDR3 is TGTGCCAGCAGCCGTGACCGAGGGAGAGGCACTGAAGCTTTCTTT. Amino acids: CASSRDRGRGTEAFF.

To note about this clone: Distinct nucleotide sequences in the sample also encode this CDR3. V gene TRBV15 combines with J gene TRBJ2-7, with D possibly matching TRBD1 (6 bases). CDR1 is LNHNV and CDR2 is YYDKDF in the germline V gene (reference sequence). The CDR3 runs to 15 residues. V was trimmed by 1 base and J by 0 bases, leaving 10 bases between them. The CDR3 protein is CATSRGAGASYEQYF. For the CDR3, the DNA is TGTGCCACCAGCAGAGGGGCAGGGGCCTCCTACGAGCAGTACTTC.

This clone appeared a single time. The chain carries TRBV25-1 and TRBJ2-3, with D unclear. The CDR3 length is 11 residues. The germline V gene encodes CDR1 MGHDK and CDR2 SYGVNS. V dropped 3 bases and J dropped 10 bases, with 8 bases sitting between them. This CDR3 reads CASSETWAQYF. In DNA, the CDR3 is TGTGCCAGCAGTGAGACTTGGGCGCAGTATTTT.

V usage is TRBV27 and J usage is TRBJ2-7; TRBD1 might be the D (7 bases). This CDR3 spans 13 amino acids. Germline V CDR1 and CDR2: MNHEY, SMNVEV (reference sequence). Trimming removed 4 bases from V and 7 bases from J, with 14 bases in between. This chain's CDR3 is CASSSRQGGEQYF. CDR3 in DNA: TGTGCCAGCAGTTCCAGACAGGGAGGAGAGCAGTACTTC.

V gene TRBV7-3 combines with J gene TRBJ2-7; the match to TRBD2 covers 8 bases. This CDR3 contains 15 residues. Trimming cost V 2 bases and J 3 bases; bases outside gene matches: 6. Germline assignment: CDR1 SGHTA and CDR2 FQGTGA. For the CDR3, the DNA is TGTGCCAGCAGCTTATCCGCGGGAGGAAGCTACGAGCAGTACTTC. Protein sequence: CASSLSAGGSYEQYF.

The rearrangement uses TRBV27 and TRBJ2-3; 7 bases align to TRBD2. This CDR3 is built from 17 residues. Trimming removed 7 bases from V and 4 bases from J; junction bases left unmatched: 17. From germline, CDR1 is MNHEY and CDR2 SMNVEV (reference sequence). The CDR3 region has the DNA TGTGCCAGCATCCCGACGGTTGGCGACCGGGAGGCAGATACGCAGTATTTT. It is translated as CASIPTVGDREADTQYF.

The V call is TRBV9, the J call TRBJ1-2, with TRBD1 matching 9 bases. This CDR3 is built from 17 residues. CDR1 and CDR2 (germline): SGDLS, YYNGEE. V shed 4 bases and J 5 bases; nucleotides not matched to a gene: 15. This CDR3 is CASSPPPVGTGWYGYTF. CDR3 sequence (DNA): TGTGCCAGCAGCCCACCACCAGTCGGGACAGGGTGGTATGGCTACACCTTC.

The CDR3 DNA reads TGTGCCAGCAGCCCCCCTAGGGAGGACGAGCAGTACTTC. This sequence encodes CASSPPREDEQYF. V is TRBV13 and J is TRBJ2-7, with D perhaps matching TRBD2 (6 bases). Deletions cut 5 bases from V and 5 bases from J, with 13 bases between. The CDR3 loop spans 13 amino acids. Germline CDR1 and CDR2: PRHDT and FYEKMQ (reference sequence). Full variable domain (remainder filled in from reference TRBV13 and TRBJ2-7): AAGVIQSPRHLIKEKRETATLKCYPIPRHDTVYWYQQGPGQDPQFLISFYEKMQSDKGSIPDRFSAQQFSDYHSELNMSSLELGDSALYFCASSPPREDEQYFGPGTRLTVT.

This chain joins TRBV6-4 and TRBJ2-1; TRBD2 is a possible D gene (6 bases). Trimming removed 2 bases at V and 9 bases at J, with 8 bases between. Germline loops: CDR1 MRHNA, CDR2 SNTAGT. The CDR3 has 12 residues. Here the CDR3 reads CASSDDGGEQFF. CDR3 DNA sequence: TGTGCCAGCAGTGACGACGGGGGTGAGCAGTTCTTC.

This sequence joins TRBV5-1 and TRBJ2-1; 13 bases are a match to TRBD2. This CDR3 has 16 amino acids. Germline assignment: CDR1 SGHRS and CDR2 YFSETQ. With 0 bases clipped from V and 9 bases from J, the junction kept 6 bases outside the gene matches. The CDR3 sequence is CASSLARTSGSGEQFF. The CDR3 DNA reads as TGCGCCAGCAGCTTGGCCAGGACTAGCGGGAGTGGTGAGCAGTTCTTC.

This sequence joins TRBV11-1 and TRBJ1-1; possibly TRBD1 for D (6 bases). V lost 5 bases and J 0 bases, leaving 13 bases between the germline ends. The germline V gene encodes CDR1 SGHAT and CDR2 FQDESV (reference sequence). The CDR3 covers 15 residues. The CDR3 spells CASSESGAVNTEAFF. The CDR3 DNA is TGTGCCAGCAGCGAGTCGGGGGCAGTGAACACTGAAGCTTTCTTT.

V gene TRBV7-8 combines with J gene TRBJ1-2, with D perhaps TRBD1 (6 bases). CDR3 size: 11 residues. Trimming took 3 bases from V and 8 from J, leaving 7 bases between them. The germline CDR1 and CDR2 sequences are SGHVS and FQNEAQ. This CDR3 is CASSLGGGYTF. In DNA, the CDR3 is TGTGCCAGCAGCTTGGGGGGCGGCTACACCTTC.

The chain has TRBV28 and TRBJ1-5; D uncertain. Germline CDR1 is MDHEN and CDR2 is SYDVKM. With 6 bases removed from V and 3 bases from J, the gap between germline ends came to 15 bases. The CDR3 has 15 amino acids. The CDR3: CASRGTMGINQPQHF. CDR3 sequence (DNA): TGTGCCAGCAGGGGTACGATGGGGATCAATCAGCCCCAGCATTTT.

This chain connects TRBV6-1 to TRBJ2-7, with 14 nucleotides matching TRBD2. CDR1 and CDR2 (germline): MNHNS, SASEGT. The junction had 3 bases not matched to a gene; V was cut back by 2 bases and J by 6 bases. This CDR3 has 15 amino acids. CDR3 sequence reads: CASSESGTSGSEQYF. The CDR3 region has the DNA TGTGCCAGCAGTGAATCGGGGACTAGCGGGAGCGAGCAGTACTTC.

Points on this clone: This sample includes further DNA sequences coding for the same CDR3. V gene TRBV5-1 combines with J gene TRBJ2-1, with D maybe TRBD1 (6 bases). V gave up 0 bases and J gave up 7 bases, with 8 bases separating them. The CDR3 covers 13 residues. Germline V gene sequence: CDR1 SGHRS, CDR2 YFSETQ. The CDR3 here is CASSLGRGNEQFF. DNA of the CDR3: TGCGCCAGCAGCTTGGGAAGGGGGAATGAGCAGTTCTTC.

The rearrangement links TRBV7-9 to TRBJ2-7; 7 bases are shared with TRBD1. Germline CDR1 and CDR2: SEHNR and FQNEAQ (reference sequence). V shed 5 bases and J 1 base; nucleotides not matched to a gene: 5. The CDR3 runs to 14 residues. CDR3 sequence reads: CASSHDRVSYEQYF. As DNA, the CDR3 is TGTGCCAGCAGCCACGACAGGGTATCCTACGAGCAGTACTTC.

The chain uses TRBV7-2 and TRBJ1-1, with a weak D call TRBD1 (6 bases). Per germline, CDR1 SGHTA and CDR2 FQGNSA. Trimming shortened V by 7 bases and J by 0 bases, and 15 bases separated the two germline ends. This CDR3 has 15 residues. The DNA for the CDR3 is TGTGCCAGCACCCACTGGGGGGGCGTGAACACTGAAGCTTTCTTT. This codes for CASTHWGGVNTEAFF.

The V call is TRBV14, the J call TRBJ1-2; tentatively, D is TRBD1 (5 bases). V lost 1 base, J lost 2 bases, and 8 bases lay in between. Germline-derived CDR1 and CDR2 are SGHDN and FVKESK. The CDR3 length is 14 residues. Here the CDR3 DNA reads TGTGCCAGCAGCCAAGGCAGGGTAAACTATGGCTACACCTTC. Its translation is CASSQGRVNYGYTF.

The chain employs TRBV27 and TRBJ2-5, with 8 bases aligning to TRBD2. The CDR3 has 18 amino acids. The ends lost 10 bases at V and 4 bases at J; junction bases unmatched: 23. CDR1 is MNHEY and CDR2 is SMNVEV in the germline V gene (reference sequence). CDR3 sequence reads: CATAPRQPQAGVRETQYF. The DNA for the CDR3 is TGTGCCACCGCCCCAAGACAACCCCAAGCGGGAGTGAGAGAGACCCAGTACTTC.

The gene calls are TRBV5-6 and TRBJ1-1; 8 bases map to TRBD1. Trimming took 5 bases from V and 4 from J; bases not matched to a gene: 7. CDR1 SGHDT and CDR2 YYEEEE come from the germline V gene. The CDR3 is 14 residues long. The CDR3 DNA sequence: TGTGCCAGCAGTTTGAGCACAGGGGGCACTGAAGCTTTCTTT. This gives the protein CASSLSTGGTEAFF.